The clone carrying this TCR beta chain was seen ten or more times. The sample originates from a study of blood T cell repertoires in COVID-19. This CDR3 region has 15 residues. With V trimmed by 3 bases and J by 0 bases, 4 bases remained unmatched. Germline assignment: CDR1 DFQATT and CDR2 SNEGSKA (reference sequence). Measured with immunoSEQ multiplex PCR; TCRdb has only the in-frame clones, and not every one. The sample records approximately 230,000 clones, roughly 80% being singletons. This receptor was obtained from an elderly man with acute or convalescent COVID-19. The rearrangement uses TRBV20-1 and TRBJ2-7; 11 bases map to TRBD2. Sequenced sample: peripheral blood. CDR3 DNA: TGCAGTGCTAGTGGTCTAGCGGGAGGCTCCTACGAGCAGTACTTC. It is translated as CSASGLAGGSYEQYF.